Detailed here is one TCR beta chain. Its antigen remains unknown. The data were taken from a study of monozygotic twins with inflammatory bowel disease. Study-wide points: Healthy co-twins, by inverse Simpson, had higher TCRbeta diversity than their siblings with IBD. Fewer clonotypes were shared with others by IBD patients than by healthy twins, especially with disease activity.

The CDR3 sequence is 14 residues long. Germline CDR1 SGHTA, CDR2 FQGNSA. Per TCR library, approximately 3.5 ug of total RNA was used. UMIs containing a 6-nucleotide sample barcode were added via template switching. From the 5' RACE reads, TCRdb lists one entry per CDR3 protein and no DNA. Its clone listing holds about 380,000 distinct CDR3 sequences. V gene TRBV7-2 combines with J gene TRBJ2-5; the D call of TRBD2 rests on TCRdb alone, since no DNA is present to check it. Sequencing was carried out using blood. This clonotype originated in a human donor with ulcerative colitis or Crohn's disease, or a healthy co-twin of an affected twin (not recorded which). CDR3 amino acids: CASSLAGRRETQYF.